This section outlines one T cell receptor (beta chain) sequence together with its context. Antigen specificity is unknown. The data were obtained in a study of T-cell memory formation after mild COVID-19. Study details: Clusters were largely donor specific. General study results and limits: Those CD4+ clones that contracted were mainly in CM and EM (CD8+ ones in EMRA). The SARS-CoV-2 specificity of second-wave clones reaching peak at day 37 remained unverified.

Constant-segment primers served in 5'RACE that generated TCR alpha and TCR beta cDNA libraries bearing sample barcodes and UMIs. TCRdb independently ran MiXCR on the 5' RACE reads; one entry per CDR3 protein. The repertoire consists of some 270,000 distinct CDR3 sequences, with 15% occurring once and the leading ten covering 2.1%. The CDR3 covers 17 residues. Trimming left V 2 bases short and J 0 bases short, with 14 bases between. The source of this sequence is an adult woman who had mild COVID-19 (a few samples of this study predate the infection). Cell type and time point are not known. The genes are TRBV12-3 or TRBV12-4 and TRBJ2-1; D gene uncertain. The material sequenced was PBMCs or a T cell subset sorted from them (not recorded which). The CDR3 loop reads CASSLRFTYLSYNEQFF. CDR3 DNA sequence: TGTGCCAGCAGTTTAAGGTTCACGTACCTCTCCTACAATGAGCAGTTCTTC.